The 27 T cell receptor beta chains listed next were all sequenced from one sample in a study of control samples from healthy donors and cancer patients. Profiling relied on immunoSEQ multiplex PCR, and the TCRdb table lists in-frame clones only, not all of them. The profile shows about 110,000 clones, around 89% of them singletons. Sequencing input: blood. The receptors stem from a woman between 45 and 65 years old in good health.

V and J are TRBV18 and TRBJ2-7; TRBD2 aligns across 7 bases. The CDR3 runs to 12 residues. In germline, CDR1 is KGHSH, CDR2 LQKENI. With V trimmed by 5 bases and J by 5 bases, 3 bases remained unmatched. As DNA, the CDR3 is TGTGCCAGCTCAGGGGGGGTTCACGAGCAGTACTTC. Amino acid sequence: CASSGGVHEQYF.

This chain links TRBV4-2 with TRBJ1-2; D uncertain. Germline CDR1 reads LGHNA; CDR2 reads YNFKEQ. This CDR3 region has 15 residues. Trimming removed 0 bases from V and 4 bases from J, with 12 bases in between. The CDR3 bases are TGTGCCAGCAGCCAAGATCTGTACGTCTTCTATGGCTACACCTTC. It encodes CASSQDLYVFYGYTF.

V and J are TRBV7-2 and TRBJ2-7, with 11 bases fitting TRBD1. With 5 bases clipped from V and 7 bases from J, the junction kept 7 bases outside the gene matches. Germline CDR1 reads SGHTA; CDR2 reads FQGNSA. The CDR3 sequence is 14 residues long. CDR3 nucleotide sequence: TGTGCCAGCAGCCCGGGACAGGGGGGGAGGGAGCAGTACTTC. Protein sequence: CASSPGQGGREQYF.

The chain is built from TRBV4-3 and TRBJ2-7; D is possibly TRBD2 (5 bases). The V end lost 0 bases, the J end lost 0 bases, and 9 bases lay between the germline ends. The CDR3 runs to 15 residues. Germline lookup yields CDR1 LGHNA and CDR2 YSLEER. CDR3: CASSQEPGSSYEQYV. CDR3 DNA: TGCGCCAGCAGCCAAGAACCGGGGAGCTCCTACGAGCAGTACGTC.

The chain joins TRBV7-2 to TRBJ1-2; no clear D gene. Germline CDR1 is SGHTA and CDR2 is FQGNSA. There are 16 residues in the CDR3. Trimming removed 0 bases at V and 8 bases at J, with 19 bases between. This CDR3 reads CASSLAQPGGSRGYTF. The CDR3 bases are TGTGCCAGCAGCTTAGCCCAACCCGGAGGCTCCAGGGGCTACACCTTC.

The chain couples TRBV7-2 to TRBJ2-7; TRBD1 aligns across 10 bases. CDR1 is SGHTA and CDR2 is FQGNSA in the germline V gene. V was pared by 4 bases and J by 2 bases, with 5 bases of the junction left unmatched. The CDR3 has 15 residues. The CDR3 coding sequence is TGTGCCAGCAGCTCGGGAGGGACAGGGGCCTACGAGCAGTACTTC. As protein: CASSSGGTGAYEQYF.

The chain employs TRBV6-5 and TRBJ2-3, with D perhaps TRBD1 (6 bases). The V gene lost 5 bases and the J gene lost 4 bases, with 10 bases spanning the gap. The CDR3 is 13 amino acids. Germline V CDR1 and CDR2: MNHEY, SVGAGI. The CDR3 coding sequence is TGTGCCAGCAGTCCCGACAGGCCAGATACGCAGTATTTT. Translation: CASSPDRPDTQYF.

The chain has TRBV6-4 and TRBJ2-4; 8 nucleotides line up with TRBD1. Unmatched junction bases numbered 9, after V lost 6 bases and J lost 2 bases. The CDR3 has 16 residues. Germline V gene lookup returns CDR1 MRHNA and CDR2 SNTAGT. The CDR3 region has the DNA TGTGCCAGCAGGGAAGACAGGGGCCGGTCCAAAAACATTCAGTACTTC. It translates to CASREDRGRSKNIQYF.

V and J are TRBV18 and TRBJ1-3; TRBD1 is a possible D gene (6 bases). The V end was cut by 0 bases, the J end by 3 bases, with 12 bases between. Germline V gene sequence: CDR1 KGHSH, CDR2 LQKENI. The CDR3 loop spans 16 amino acids. The CDR3 sequence: CASSPPSGAHGNTIYF. DNA for the CDR3: TGTGCCAGCTCACCACCGTCAGGGGCGCATGGAAACACCATATATTTT.

Turning to this clone: Different DNA sequences within this sample yield the same CDR3. This chain uses TRBV7-3 with TRBJ1-5; D gene unclear. CDR3 size: 13 residues. Trimming removed 4 bases from V and 4 bases from J, with 8 bases in between. Germline CDR1 SGHTA, CDR2 FQGTGA. This chain's CDR3 is CASSSDGNQPQHF. The CDR3 DNA reads as TGTGCCAGCAGCTCGGACGGGAATCAGCCCCAGCATTTT. Using reference TRBV7-3 and TRBJ1-5 for the parts outside the CDR3, the full variable domain is GAGVSQTPSNKVTEKGKYVELRCDPISGHTALYWYRQSLGQGPEFLIYFQGTGAADDSGLPNDRFFAVRPEGSVSTLKIQRTERGDSAVYLCASSSDGNQPQHFGDGTRLSIL.

The chain links TRBV10-2 to TRBJ1-3; D not resolved. V lost 3 bases to trimming and J lost 0 bases, with 9 bases between them. Germline V lookup: CDR1 WSHSY, CDR2 SAAADI. The CDR3 loop spans 15 amino acids. The CDR3 DNA follows: TGCGCCAGCAGTGACCCGATTGACTCTGGAAACACCATATATTTT. This encodes CASSDPIDSGNTIYF.

The table lists this clone with a count of one. The CDR3 reads CASAPRVAGACSREQYV. DNA of the CDR3: TGTGCCAGCGCCCCGAGGGTAGCGGGAGCTTGCTCCCGTGAGCAGTACGTC. The chain has TRBV21-1 and TRBJ2-7; the table's D call, TRBD2, was not checked against the DNA. TRBV21-1 has pseudogene status. This CDR3 is 17 amino acids long.

This clone came up once. The chain is built from TRBV7-3 and TRBJ2-1; no clear D gene. Trimming stripped 5 bases from V and 7 bases from J, with 9 bases between. The CDR3 totals 12 residues. The germline CDR1 and CDR2 sequences are SGHTA and FQGTGA. The CDR3 loop is CASSRTGNEQFF. In DNA form, the CDR3 reads TGTGCCAGCAGCCGGACCGGTAATGAGCAGTTCTTC.

This chain joins TRBV6-6 and TRBJ2-5; either TRBD1 or TRBD2 may supply D (6 bases each). The length of the CDR3 is 16 residues. Between the trimmed V and J ends, which lost 2 bases and 7 bases, there was a span of 20 bases. Germline CDR1 and CDR2: MNHNY and SVGAGI (reference sequence). CDR3 sequence: CASSYGGRGGLLTQYF. The CDR3 DNA reads as TGTGCCAGCAGTTACGGGGGGCGTGGGGGCCTTTTGACCCAGTACTTC.

The rearrangement uses TRBV10-2 and TRBJ2-2, with unresolved D. The ends were cut back, 4 bases at V and 0 bases at J, with 3 bases in the middle. The CDR3 extends over 13 amino acids. Looked up from germline, CDR1 is WSHSY and CDR2 is SAAADI. CDR3 region: CASSVPNTGELFF. In DNA form, the CDR3 reads TGCGCCAGCAGTGTCCCGAACACCGGGGAGCTGTTTTTT.

The sample holds many counts of this clone. The chain has TRBV7-9 and TRBJ2-3, with TRBD2 matching over 9 bases. CDR1 is SEHNR and CDR2 is FQNEAQ in the germline V gene (reference sequence). The CDR3 consists of 16 residues. Germline trimming cut 1 base from V and 4 bases from J; bases unmatched to any gene: 6. CDR3 sequence reads: CASSLEVAGGPDTQYF. In nucleotides, the CDR3 is TGTGCCAGCAGCTTAGAAGTTGCGGGGGGGCCAGATACGCAGTATTTT. The complete variable domain, with remaining parts taken from reference TRBV7-9 and TRBJ2-3, reads DTGVSQNPRHKITKRGQNVTFRCDPISEHNRLYWYRQTLGQGPEFLTYFQNEAQLEKSRLLSDRFSAERPKGSFSTLEIQRTEQGDSAMYLCASSLEVAGGPDTQYFGPGTRLTVL.

The chain is built from TRBV9 and TRBJ2-3; TRBD2 aligns across 11 bases. There are 14 residues in the CDR3. Trimming took 8 bases from V and 3 from J; bases not matched to a gene: 5. Germline V gene data show CDR1 as SGDLS and CDR2 as YYNGEE. The CDR3 DNA is TGTGCCAGGTTAGCGGGAGGGCCGACAGATACGCAGTATTTT. Its translation: CARLAGGPTDTQYF.

This rearrangement joins TRBV7-9 to TRBJ1-1; maybe TRBD1 (6 bases). Trimming removed 6 bases at V and 4 bases at J, with 15 bases between. The CDR3 is made up of 14 amino acids. Germline V gene data show CDR1 as SEHNR and CDR2 as FQNEAQ (reference sequence). CDR3: CASRNHREGTEAFF. For the CDR3, the DNA is TGTGCCAGCAGAAATCACAGGGAAGGCACTGAAGCTTTCTTT.

The chain is built from TRBV6-2 or TRBV6-3 and TRBJ2-3; 10 bases line up with TRBD1. Per germline, CDR1 MNHEY and CDR2 SVGEGT. The CDR3 is 17 amino acids. V was pared by 5 bases and J by 7 bases, with 15 bases of the junction left unmatched. The CDR3 reads CASSIEPTGGEGYTQYF. DNA of the CDR3: TGTGCCAGCAGTATAGAGCCGACAGGGGGCGAGGGATATACGCAGTATTTT.

The genes are TRBV9 and TRBJ2-4; 12 nucleotides line up with TRBD2. Trimming took 6 bases from V and 0 from J; bases not matched to a gene: 10. The CDR3 length is 18 residues. Germline V CDR1 and CDR2: SGDLS, YYNGEE. CDR3 DNA sequence: TGTGCCAGCACAAAGACTAGCGGGAGCCAGGTAGCCAAAAACATTCAGTACTTC. This sequence encodes CASTKTSGSQVAKNIQYF.

The J gene is TRBJ1-2, the V gene TRBV7-2; 11 positions agree with TRBD1. Germline V CDR1 and CDR2: SGHTA, FQGNSA. This CDR3 has 17 residues. V lost 1 base, J lost 6 bases, and 10 bases stayed unmatched. CDR3 amino acids: CASSLESDRGRRNGYTF. CDR3 sequence (DNA): TGTGCCAGCAGCTTAGAGTCGGACAGGGGGCGAAGAAATGGCTACACCTTC. Drawing the rest from reference TRBV7-2 and TRBJ1-2, the complete variable domain is GAGVSQSPSNKVTEKGKDVELRCDPISGHTALYWYRQSLGQGLEFLIYFQGNSAPDKSGLPSDRFSAERTGGSVSTLTIQRTQQEDSAVYLCASSLESDRGRRNGYTFGSGTRLTVV.

This CDR3 is CASSGYRGEVAFF. CDR3 nucleotide sequence: TGTGCCAGCAGCGGATACAGGGGGGAAGTAGCTTTCTTT. This chain links TRBV9 with TRBJ1-1; 8 bases fit TRBD1. Germline V gene lookup returns CDR1 SGDLS and CDR2 YYNGEE. This CDR3 has 13 residues. Trimming at V came to 3 bases and at J to 10 bases, leaving 8 bases not matched to a gene. The entire variable domain, with the rest obtained from reference TRBV9 and TRBJ1-1, is as follows: DSGVTQTPKHLITATGQRVTLRCSPRSGDLSVYWYQQSLDQGLQFLIQYYNGEERAKGNILERFSAQQFPDLHSELNLSSLELGDSALYFCASSGYRGEVAFFGQGTRLTVV.

This chain uses TRBV7-2 with TRBJ2-7; D remains ambiguous. Trimming stripped 1 base from V and 4 bases from J, with 5 bases between. This CDR3 has 12 amino acids. Per the germline V gene, CDR1 is SGHTA and CDR2 is FQGNSA. Written as DNA, the CDR3 is TGTGCCAGCAGCTTAGTTGGGTACGAGCAGTACTTC. This encodes CASSLVGYEQYF. The full variable domain, with the rest looked up from reference TRBV7-2 and TRBJ2-7, is GAGVSQSPSNKVTEKGKDVELRCDPISGHTALYWYRQSLGQGLEFLIYFQGNSAPDKSGLPSDRFSAERTGGSVSTLTIQRTQQEDSAVYLCASSLVGYEQYFGPGTRLTVT.

V usage is TRBV27 and J usage is TRBJ1-5, with 9 bases fitting TRBD1. CDR3 length: 16 residues. Trimming at V came to 5 bases and at J to 5 bases, leaving 10 bases not matched to a gene. CDR1 MNHEY and CDR2 SMNVEV come from the germline V gene (reference sequence). CDR3 in amino acids: CASSRDREGRDQPQHF. The DNA for the CDR3 is TGTGCCAGCAGTCGGGACAGGGAAGGGCGTGATCAGCCCCAGCATTTT.

The V gene is TRBV4-3, the J gene TRBJ2-2; possibly TRBD1 or TRBD2 for D (5 bases each). Per the germline V gene, CDR1 is LGHNA and CDR2 is YSLEER. The V and J ends lost 0 bases and 5 bases respectively, with 13 bases between them. The CDR3 length is 16 residues. The CDR3 loop reads CASSQDWGPGTGELFF. The CDR3, as DNA: TGCGCCAGCAGCCAAGACTGGGGCCCGGGGACCGGGGAGCTGTTTTTT.

V is TRBV11-3 and J is TRBJ2-1; 11 positions agree with TRBD2. Germline V gene data show CDR1 as SGHNT and CDR2 as YENEEA. V lost 4 bases and J lost 3; bases outside the gene matches: 2. The CDR3 sequence is 15 residues long. The CDR3 DNA follows: TGTGCCAGCAGCTCGACTAGCGGGATCTACAATGAGCAGTTCTTC. It encodes CASSSTSGIYNEQFF.

The V and J genes are TRBV2 and TRBJ1-5; D may be TRBD1 (6 bases). This CDR3 is 13 amino acids long. Trimming removed 4 bases at V and 3 bases at J, with 7 bases between. In germline, CDR1 is SNHLY, CDR2 FYNNEI. The CDR3 protein is CASSGTVNQPQHF. In DNA, the CDR3 is TGTGCCAGCAGTGGGACAGTCAATCAGCCCCAGCATTTT.